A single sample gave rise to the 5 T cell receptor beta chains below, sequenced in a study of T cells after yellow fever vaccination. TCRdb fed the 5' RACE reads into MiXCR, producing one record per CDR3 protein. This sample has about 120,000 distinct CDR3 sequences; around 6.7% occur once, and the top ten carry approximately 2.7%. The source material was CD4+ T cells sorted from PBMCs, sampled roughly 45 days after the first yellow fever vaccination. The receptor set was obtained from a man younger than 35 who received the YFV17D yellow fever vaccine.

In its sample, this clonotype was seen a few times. CDR3 protein: CASSPREGSEQYF. The DNA of the CDR3 is TGTGCCAGCAGCCCGAGGGAGGGCAGCGAGCAGTACTTC. The rearrangement joins TRBV3-1 to TRBJ2-7; 7 bases agree with TRBD2. Losses at the gene ends were 4 bases for V and 6 bases for J; bases not matched to a gene: 6. CDR1 is LGHDT, CDR2 YNNKEL, per germline (reference sequence). This CDR3 region has 13 residues.

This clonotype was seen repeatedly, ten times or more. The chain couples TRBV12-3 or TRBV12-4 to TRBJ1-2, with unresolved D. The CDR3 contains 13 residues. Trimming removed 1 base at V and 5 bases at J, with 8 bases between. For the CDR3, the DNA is TGTGCCAGCAGTTTAGGAGAACGTTATGGCTACACCTTC. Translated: CASSLGERYGYTF.

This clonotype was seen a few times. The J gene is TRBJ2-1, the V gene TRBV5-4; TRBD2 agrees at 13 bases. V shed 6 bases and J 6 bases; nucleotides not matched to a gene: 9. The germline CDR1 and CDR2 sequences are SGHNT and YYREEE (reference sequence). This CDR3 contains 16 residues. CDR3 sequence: CASKPGLAGTPNEQFF. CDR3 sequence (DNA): TGTGCCAGCAAACCGGGACTAGCGGGGACGCCCAATGAGCAGTTCTTC.

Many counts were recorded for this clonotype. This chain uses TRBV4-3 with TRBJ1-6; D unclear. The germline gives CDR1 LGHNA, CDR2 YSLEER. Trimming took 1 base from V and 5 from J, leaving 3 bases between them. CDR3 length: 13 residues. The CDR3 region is CASSQVNNSPLHF. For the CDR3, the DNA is TGCGCCAGCAGCCAAGTAAATAATTCACCCCTCCACTTT.

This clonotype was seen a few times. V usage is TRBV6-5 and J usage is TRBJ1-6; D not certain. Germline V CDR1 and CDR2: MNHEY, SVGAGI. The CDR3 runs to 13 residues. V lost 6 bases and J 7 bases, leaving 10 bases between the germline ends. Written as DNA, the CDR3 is TGTGCCAGCAGGTTGGGAAGGAATTCACCCCTCCACTTT. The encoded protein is CASRLGRNSPLHF.